The entry below gives a single TCR beta chain sequence along with its context. The antigen remains undetermined. This entry comes from a study of cytomegalovirus exposure and HLA in healthy donors. Study-wide context: The Caucasian-associated ancestry cluster contained more than 75% of the approximately 420 genotyped donors.

Findings and caveats of the study: The classifier reportedly diagnosed cytomegalovirus status with high specificity and sensitivity.

The CDR3 is 14 amino acids. The V gene lost 5 bases and the J gene lost 2 bases, with 12 bases spanning the gap. Germline lookup yields CDR1 SGHVS and CDR2 FQNEAQ. This PCR relied on a set of 60 Vbeta primers and 13 Jbeta primers. In the source study's methods: Later, some 75 million unique TCR beta chains were counted in an analysis, and around 11 million of them were shared. Measured with immunoSEQ multiplex PCR; TCRdb has only the in-frame clones, and not every one. The D gene and trimming were derived from the DNA, and the V and J assignments and clone size from that table. Of over 200,000 clones in the sample, 82% were seen once.

The source material was PBMCs. This chain connects TRBV7-8 to TRBJ2-5; TRBD1 is a possible D gene (5 bases). The TCR comes from a man in his forties or fifties in good health and CMV-seropositive. Here the CDR3 reads CASSARQLQETQYF. CDR3 in DNA: TGTGCCAGCAGCGCCCGACAGTTGCAAGAGACCCAGTACTTC.